The 31 T cell receptor beta chains reported below all come from one sample, sequenced in a study of blood T cell repertoires in COVID-19 (TCRdb year 2020). Library creation used the immunoSEQ multiplex PCR assay. What TCRdb holds here is the immuneACCESS table cut down to in-frame rearrangements. Part of the clones is not present; checked against another copy, under half of the missing clones reflect an unresolved V gene, and the others are unexplained. Counted in this sample were 350,000 to 450,000 clones; about 85% of them appeared once. The ten largest clones represent more than 3% of the sample. The sequencing input was peripheral blood. The source of these receptors is a woman aged 18-30 years with acute or convalescent COVID-19.

This clone was found many times. The V and J genes are TRBV6-5 and TRBJ2-2; weak D call: TRBD2 (5 bases). The CDR3 contains 13 residues. Germline values: CDR1 MNHEY, CDR2 SVGAGI. Trimming stripped 6 bases from V and 1 base from J, with 6 bases between. CDR3 DNA sequence: TGTGCCAGCAGAGAGGGGAACACCGGGGAGCTGTTTTTT. Protein: CASREGNTGELFF.

CDR3 region: CASSPTGTSGYTF. The CDR3 coding sequence is TGTGCCAGCAGCCCGACAGGGACGAGTGGCTACACCTTC. The rearrangement joins TRBV3-1 (or the pseudogene TRBV3-2) to TRBJ1-2, with 7 bases matching TRBD1. V was pared by 4 bases and J by 7 bases, with 6 bases of the junction left unmatched. The CDR3 totals 13 residues. CDR1 is LGHDT and CDR2 is YNNKEL in the germline V gene (reference sequence).

J is TRBJ1-2 and V is TRBV7-6; a weak D match, TRBD1 (5 bases). The V end lost 2 bases, the J end lost 8 bases, and 12 bases lay between the germline ends. Germline loops: CDR1 SGHVS, CDR2 FNYEAQ. The CDR3 spans 13 residues. In DNA, the CDR3 is TGTGCCAGCAGCTTAAATGGCAGGGAAGGCTACACCTTC. Protein: CASSLNGREGYTF. The full variable domain, completed using reference TRBV7-6 and TRBJ1-2, is GAGVSQSPRYKVTKRGQDVALRCDPISGHVSLYWYRQALGQGPEFLTYFNYEAQQDKSGLPNDRFSAERPEGSISTLTIQRTEQRDSAMYRCASSLNGREGYTFGSGTRLTVV.

V gene TRBV19 combines with J gene TRBJ2-3; the D is unclear. Trimming took off 4 bases at V and 1 base at J, with 9 bases between the two ends. Germline V CDR1 and CDR2: LNHDA, SQIVND (reference sequence). This CDR3 comprises 14 residues. The CDR3 bases are TGTGCCAGTAGTAAATATCAGGGCACAGATACGCAGTATTTT. It specifies CASSKYQGTDTQYF.

The chain employs TRBV6-5 and TRBJ2-5; TRBD2 agrees at 8 bases. V gave up 0 bases and J gave up 5 bases; unmatched junction bases: 5. The germline gives CDR1 MNHEY, CDR2 SVGAGI. This CDR3 has 15 residues. The CDR3 nucleotides read TGTGCCAGCAGTTACTCGACAGCGGGAGTGGAGACCCAGTACTTC. Protein: CASSYSTAGVETQYF.

The chain has TRBV19 and TRBJ2-7; unclear D gene. The CDR3 is 15 residues long. Trimming cost V 1 base and J 0 bases, with 10 bases left between them. Germline lookup yields CDR1 LNHDA and CDR2 SQIVND (reference sequence). The DNA of the CDR3 is TGTGCCAGTAGTATAGGTGGAGCGACCTCCTACGAGCAGTACTTC. Translation gives CASSIGGATSYEQYF.

This rearrangement joins TRBV7-3 to TRBJ2-3; 10 positions match TRBD2. This CDR3 spans 15 amino acids. Trimming took 2 bases from V and 3 from J; bases not matched to a gene: 2. Germline assignment: CDR1 SGHTA and CDR2 FQGTGA. CDR3 loop: CASSLSSGSTDTQYF. In nucleotides, the CDR3 is TGTGCCAGCAGCTTATCTAGCGGGAGTACAGATACGCAGTATTTT.

The V and J genes are TRBV2 and TRBJ1-2; 12 bases are a match to TRBD1. Germline V gene sequence: CDR1 SNHLY, CDR2 FYNNEI. The CDR3 totals 14 residues. V gave up 3 bases and J gave up 6 bases; unmatched junction bases: 2. CDR3 DNA: TGTGCCAGCAGTGACGGGACAGGGGGCCATGGCTACACCTTC. Encoded protein: CASSDGTGGHGYTF.

The chain uses TRBV4-2 and TRBJ2-3; maybe TRBD2 (6 bases). Germline V gene sequence: CDR1 LGHNA, CDR2 YNFKEQ. The CDR3 is made up of 20 amino acids. The ends were cut back, 1 base at V and 3 bases at J, with 26 bases in the middle. Written as DNA, the CDR3 is TGTGCCAGCAGCCAAGCGTGGTGGGACTCCATATCTACGGGGACAGATACGCAGTATTTT. Protein: CASSQAWWDSISTGTDTQYF.

The V gene is TRBV19, the J gene TRBJ1-4; 9 positions match TRBD1. The germline CDR1 and CDR2 sequences are LNHDA and SQIVND (reference sequence). This CDR3 is 16 amino acids long. Trimming cost V 5 bases and J 0 bases; bases outside gene matches: 4. Here the CDR3 DNA reads TGTGCCAGTAGTCCAGGACAGGGGCCAACTAATGAAAAACTGTTTTTT. Residues: CASSPGQGPTNEKLFF.

The chain is built from TRBV12-5 and TRBJ2-7, with TRBD2 as a possible D gene (7 bases). Germline CDR1 LGHNT, CDR2 FRNRAP. V shed 7 bases and J shed 3 bases, with 19 bases lying between them. CDR3 length: 15 residues. The CDR3 DNA follows: TGTGCTAGTGCCATTGTGGGGGGGCTCGACTACGAGCAGTACTTC. Amino acids: CASAIVGGLDYEQYF.

The V and J genes are TRBV6-5 and TRBJ2-5; 10 bases fit TRBD2. The germline gives CDR1 MNHEY, CDR2 SVGAGI. After removal of 4 bases from V and 3 bases from J, the junction contained 8 bases not matched to a gene. This CDR3 contains 16 residues. Here the CDR3 reads CASSSTAGGLEETQYF. Here the CDR3 DNA reads TGTGCCAGCAGTTCGACAGCGGGGGGGCTCGAAGAGACCCAGTACTTC.

Ten or more counts support this clone. V usage is TRBV6-5 and J usage is TRBJ1-2; D gene uncertain. The germline gives CDR1 MNHEY, CDR2 SVGAGI. The CDR3 sequence is 12 residues long. Between the trimmed V and J ends, which lost 5 bases and 5 bases, there was a span of 9 bases. CDR3 region: CASSPLGYGYTF. The CDR3 DNA is TGTGCCAGCAGTCCCCTCGGGTATGGCTACACCTTC.

V gene TRBV3-1 (or the pseudogene TRBV3-2) combines with J gene TRBJ2-7, with a weak D call TRBD1 (5 bases). The CDR3 is 12 residues long. Per the germline V gene, CDR1 is LGHDT and CDR2 is YNNKEL (reference sequence). V was pared by 5 bases and J by 3 bases, with 8 bases between. The CDR3 DNA follows: TGTGCCAGCAGCTTAGGGGACTACGAGCAGTACTTC. Amino acids: CASSLGDYEQYF.

The V gene is TRBV2, the J gene TRBJ2-1, with 12 bases identical to TRBD2. Per the germline V gene, CDR1 is SNHLY and CDR2 is FYNNEI. V gave up 5 bases and J gave up 0 bases; unmatched junction bases: 11. This CDR3 is built from 19 residues. The chain's CDR3 is CASSLGLAGTISSYNEQFF. The CDR3 coding sequence is TGTGCCAGCAGTTTAGGACTAGCGGGGACAATTAGCTCCTACAATGAGCAGTTCTTC.

The genes are TRBV5-1 and TRBJ1-2, with a tentative D call TRBD1 (6 bases). Trimming took off 4 bases at V and 6 bases at J, with 16 bases between the two ends. This CDR3 is 14 amino acids long. The germline V gene has CDR1 SGHRS and CDR2 YFSETQ. Here the CDR3 reads CASSDQGGANGYTF. CDR3 DNA: TGCGCCAGCAGCGACCAAGGGGGGGCGAATGGCTACACCTTC.

This sequence joins TRBV2 and TRBJ2-7, with unresolved D. The CDR3 consists of 12 residues. V was cut by 11 bases and J by 5 bases, with 16 bases left in between. The germline V gene has CDR1 SNHLY and CDR2 FYNNEI. CDR3 in DNA: TGTGCCGGAGCCCAAAATCCCCACGAGCAGTACTTC. Translation: CAGAQNPHEQYF.

J is TRBJ1-4 and V is TRBV19; TRBD1 matches 7 bases. Germline loops: CDR1 LNHDA, CDR2 SQIVND (reference sequence). V shed 4 bases, J shed 4 bases, and the junction held 3 bases outside the gene matches. The CDR3 has 14 residues. In nucleotides, the CDR3 is TGTGCCAGTAGTAAGGGACAGTATAATGAAAAACTGTTTTTT. Amino acids: CASSKGQYNEKLFF. Full variable domain (outside the CDR3, taken from reference TRBV19 and TRBJ1-4): DGGITQSPKYLFRKEGQNVTLSCEQNLNHDAMYWYRQDPGQGLRLIYYSQIVNDFQKGDIAEGYSVSREKKESFPLTVTSAQKNPTAFYLCASSKGQYNEKLFFGSGTQLSVL.

The chain couples TRBV5-1 to TRBJ2-7; 7 bases are a match to TRBD1. Germline assignment: CDR1 SGHRS and CDR2 YFSETQ. The CDR3 is 14 residues long. Trimming at V came to 4 bases and at J to 5 bases, leaving 9 bases not matched to a gene. The CDR3 spells CASSPWAGGNEQYF. The CDR3 coding sequence is TGCGCCAGCAGCCCCTGGGCAGGGGGTAACGAGCAGTACTTC.

The chain links TRBV5-1 to TRBJ2-1, with TRBD1 matching 7 bases. The CDR3 consists of 15 residues. Germline assignment: CDR1 SGHRS and CDR2 YFSETQ. The junction had 6 bases not matched to a gene; V was cut back by 4 bases and J by 2 bases. The CDR3: CASSPGQTTYNEQFF. CDR3 nucleotides: TGCGCCAGCAGCCCGGGACAGACAACCTACAATGAGCAGTTCTTC.

The CDR3 loop is CSAFSGDRDRLFYGYTF. Here the CDR3 DNA reads TGCAGCGCGTTCTCGGGGGACAGGGACCGACTTTTCTATGGCTACACCTTC. The rearrangement uses TRBV29-1 and TRBJ1-2, with 9 bases lining up with TRBD1. This CDR3 has 17 residues. V shed 7 bases and J 4 bases; nucleotides not matched to a gene: 19. Per the germline V gene, CDR1 is SQVTM and CDR2 is ANQGSEA.

On this clone itself: A read error may produce the germline difference seen at one junction end. The chain joins TRBV7-9 to TRBJ1-5, with D possibly being TRBD1 (5 bases). The CDR3 runs 15 residues. Germline assignment: CDR1 SEHNR and CDR2 FQNEAQ (reference sequence). CDR3: CASSLGGTGYQPQHF. In DNA form, the CDR3 reads TGTGCCAGCAGTTTAGGCGGGACGGGTTATCAGCCCCAGCATTTT.

This clone was observed a single time. This chain links TRBV18 with TRBJ1-1; 10 bases map to TRBD1. Germline loops: CDR1 KGHSH, CDR2 LQKENI. CDR3 length equals 15 residues. After removal of 8 bases from V and 1 base from J, the junction contained 7 bases not matched to a gene. Here the CDR3 DNA reads TGTGCCAGCCGAGCCGGGACAGGGGCGAACACTGAAGCTTTCTTT. It specifies CASRAGTGANTEAFF.

The chain carries TRBV12-2 and TRBJ1-1; the table's D call, TRBD1, was not checked against the DNA. TRBV12-2 is deemed a pseudogene. The CDR3 is made up of 17 amino acids. The CDR3 here is CASRFVWSDTLNTEAFF. The CDR3 nucleotides are TGTGCAAGTCGCTTCGTTTGGTCGGACACACTGAACACTGAAGCTTTCTTT.

This clone was seen once. This chain links TRBV24-1 with TRBJ2-4; tentative D call: TRBD2 (6 bases). Per germline, CDR1 KGHDR and CDR2 SFDVKD. V was clipped by 3 bases and J by 7 bases, with 15 bases between them. The CDR3 is 15 residues long. The CDR3 reads CATSDPLEGWNIQYF. In DNA form, the CDR3 reads TGTGCCACCAGTGATCCCCTGGAGGGGTGGAACATTCAGTACTTC.

In nucleotides, the CDR3 is TGCGCCAGCAGCTCCGGGGGGTTGGGCAATCAGCCCCAGCATTTT. The encoded protein is CASSSGGLGNQPQHF. The chain combines TRBV5-1 with TRBJ1-5; D may be TRBD1 (5 bases). V lost 3 bases and J 2 bases, leaving 12 bases between the germline ends. CDR3 length: 15 residues. Germline loops: CDR1 SGHRS, CDR2 YFSETQ.

The chain is built from TRBV27 and TRBJ2-5; a possible D gene is TRBD1 (5 bases). The V end lost 2 bases, the J end lost 3 bases, and 16 bases lay between the germline ends. There are 16 residues in the CDR3. The germline V gene has CDR1 MNHEY and CDR2 SMNVEV (reference sequence). CDR3 DNA: TGTGCCAGCAGTTTAGGGATCCCTCCGACAGAAGAGACCCAGTACTTC. Translation: CASSLGIPPTEETQYF.

The chain uses TRBV6-5 and TRBJ1-5, with TRBD1 matching over 7 bases. The trim removed 7 bases at V and 7 bases at J, leaving 10 bases unmatched. CDR1 MNHEY and CDR2 SVGAGI come from the germline V gene. The CDR3 length is 14 residues. CDR3 nucleotide sequence: TGTGCCAGCATCAGGACAGGAGGAGACCAGCCCCAGCATTTT. Residues: CASIRTGGDQPQHF.

The count of this clone is one. V is TRBV7-9 and J is TRBJ1-1, with unresolved D. The V end lost 5 bases, the J end lost 0 bases, and 22 bases lay between the germline ends. The germline gives CDR1 SEHNR, CDR2 FQNEAQ (reference sequence). The CDR3 has 18 residues. The CDR3 nucleotides are TGTGCCAGCAGCCCATCGTCAGGCTCACTTTTTATGAACACTGAAGCTTTCTTT. Residues: CASSPSSGSLFMNTEAFF.

This chain links TRBV2 with TRBJ2-5; the match to TRBD1 covers 8 bases. Germline assignment: CDR1 SNHLY and CDR2 FYNNEI. The CDR3 is 16 amino acids. V shed 5 bases and J 5 bases; nucleotides not matched to a gene: 13. CDR3 coding DNA: TGTGCCAGCAGTTACGGGAGCCCTACAGGGGGGGAGACCCAGTACTTC. Protein: CASSYGSPTGGETQYF.

The gene calls are TRBV21-1 and TRBJ2-7; no check of the table's D call, TRBD2, against the DNA was made. TRBV21-1 is a documented pseudogene. This CDR3 contains 15 residues. This CDR3 is CASTLGEGHSYEQYF. The DNA for the CDR3 is TGTGCCAGCACCTTGGGGGAGGGCCACTCCTACGAGCAGTACTTC.